The 20 T cell receptor beta chains below were found in one sample sequenced in a study of regulatory T cells in long-lasting Graves disease. Sample time point: newly diagnosed GD, antithyroid drugs for less than 3 months. Researchers made the TCR library from RNA that was extracted from PBMCs. Assembly of TCR beta libraries relied on iRepertoire HTBI primers together with Arm-PCR of CDR3 regions. In TCRdb, the multiplex PCR reads were re-called with MiXCR into one record per CDR3 protein. The data show 300,000 to 400,000 distinct CDR3 sequences, over 15% seen once. The sequencing here drew on peripheral blood mononuclear cells (PBMCs), taken at new diagnosis, from a patient treated with antithyroid drugs. These receptors all stem from a female donor with Graves disease.

This clonotype was seen ten or more times. J is TRBJ2-2 and V is TRBV10-2, with 12 bases identical to TRBD1. CDR3 size: 17 residues. Trimming removed 2 bases from V and 2 bases from J; junction bases left unmatched: 3. CDR1 is WSHSY and CDR2 is SAAADI in the germline V gene. CDR3 in DNA: TGCGCCAGCAGTGAGAAGGGACAGGGGGCAAACACCGGGGAGCTGTTTTTT. Amino acids: CASSEKGQGANTGELFF.

This clonotype has ten or more counts. The J gene is TRBJ2-3, the V gene TRBV4-1, with 10 bases fitting TRBD2. Germline trimming cut 3 bases from V and 6 bases from J; bases unmatched to any gene: 6. The length of the CDR3 is 15 residues. Looked up from germline, CDR1 is MGHRA and CDR2 is YSYEKL. CDR3 loop: CASSQASGSVDTQYF. CDR3 in DNA: TGCGCCAGCAGCCAGGCTAGCGGGAGTGTCGATACGCAGTATTTT.

This clonotype occurred a few times. In nucleotides, the CDR3 is TGTGCCAGCAGTCCCCACGCTGTGGACAGGGGAATAGCGGGAGGGCTCACGGCCAAAAACATTCAGTACTTC. Translation gives CASSPHAVDRGIAGGLTAKNIQYF. This rearrangement joins TRBV6-1 to TRBJ2-4, with 11 bases matching TRBD2. Trimming cost V 5 bases and J 1 base; bases outside gene matches: 28. This CDR3 has 24 amino acids. The germline CDR1 and CDR2 sequences are MNHNS and SASEGT.

The V gene is TRBV3-1, the J gene TRBJ1-2; TRBD1 aligns across 10 bases. J lost 2 bases, V lost 1 base, and 4 bases had no gene match. The germline gives CDR1 LGHDT, CDR2 YNNKEL (reference sequence). The CDR3 is 16 residues long. CDR3 residues: CASSQGRTGGNYGYTF. In DNA, the CDR3 is TGTGCCAGCAGCCAAGGCCGGACAGGGGGAAACTATGGCTACACCTTC.

This clonotype was seen ten or more times. The V gene is TRBV11-3, the J gene TRBJ1-6; 7 positions match TRBD1. Germline V gene data show CDR1 as SGHNT and CDR2 as YENEEA. J gave up 8 bases and V 5 bases, and 21 bases lay outside the gene matches. The CDR3 length is 19 residues. The CDR3 here is CASSPWPTGEESADSPLHF. CDR3 DNA: TGTGCCAGCAGCCCTTGGCCTACAGGGGAAGAATCAGCCGATTCACCCCTCCACTTT.

Comment on this clonotype: A much larger clone differs by one base, so this may be a read error. This chain connects TRBV24-1 to TRBJ1-3; TRBD1 might be the D (5 bases). The CDR3 runs 12 residues. The germline CDR1 and CDR2 sequences are KGHDR and SFDVKD. CDR3 loop: CVTSGNGNTIYF. As DNA, the CDR3 is TGTGTCACCTCAGGGAACGGAAACACCATATATTTT.

CDR3 nucleotide sequence: TGTGCCAGCAGTTTTGGGGGGACCCATTCACCCCTCCACTTT. It codes for CASSFGGTHSPLHF. This chain joins TRBV12-3 or TRBV12-4 and TRBJ1-6; D is perhaps TRBD1 (5 bases). Trimming left V 3 bases short and J 8 bases short, with 11 bases between. CDR3 length equals 14 residues.

Only a few counts were recorded for this clonotype. This chain uses TRBV7-2 with TRBJ2-1, with 7 positions matching TRBD2. Germline V lookup: CDR1 SGHTA, CDR2 FQGNSA. Trimming took 5 bases from V and 5 from J; bases not matched to a gene: 12. This CDR3 comprises 16 residues. Written as DNA, the CDR3 is TGTGCCAGCAGCCCTCATGCCTGGCGGGGGAACAATGAGCAGTTCTTC. This sequence encodes CASSPHAWRGNNEQFF.

This clonotype has ten or more counts. This rearrangement joins TRBV7-9 to TRBJ2-2; D unresolved. This CDR3 spans 12 amino acids. Trimming cost V 4 bases and J 7 bases, with 7 bases left between them. The V gene's germline CDR1 is SEHNR and CDR2 FQNEAQ (reference sequence). The CDR3 is CASSSPIGELFF. The CDR3 nucleotides are TGTGCCAGCAGCTCGCCCATCGGGGAGCTGTTTTTT.

This clonotype was seen a few times. The chain is built from TRBV19 and TRBJ2-7, with 7 bases matching TRBD2. The CDR3 length is 15 residues. V lost 1 base, J lost 1 base, and 4 bases stayed unmatched. Germline CDR1 LNHDA, CDR2 SQIVND (reference sequence). The CDR3 here is CASSIVAGLSYEQYF. In DNA form, the CDR3 reads TGTGCCAGTAGTATAGTAGCGGGTCTGTCCTACGAGCAGTACTTC.

This clonotype came up many times. The chain recombines TRBV6-2 or TRBV6-3 with TRBJ2-7; 7 bases map to TRBD1. The germline CDR1 and CDR2 sequences are MNHEY and SVGEGT. The V segment lost 0 bases and the J segment 1 base; nucleotides outside the gene matches: 6. The CDR3 sequence is 16 residues long. The chain's CDR3 is CASSYSRGGVSYEQYF. The DNA of the CDR3 is TGTGCCAGCAGTTACTCGAGAGGGGGCGTATCCTACGAGCAGTACTTC.

The CDR3 coding sequence is TGCAGTGCAACACCGGGACTCCAAGGGGAGCAGTTCTTC. It codes for CSATPGLQGEQFF. The genes are TRBV20-1 and TRBJ2-1; D may be TRBD2 (6 bases). Germline V gene lookup returns CDR1 DFQATT and CDR2 SNEGSKA (reference sequence). Trimming left V 6 bases short and J 10 bases short, with 19 bases between. There are 13 residues in the CDR3.

This clonotype was detected many times. The chain employs TRBV20-1 and TRBJ2-2; 11 bases align to TRBD2. The trim removed 1 base at V and 1 base at J, leaving 11 bases unmatched. Germline V CDR1 and CDR2: DFQATT, SNEGSKA (reference sequence). CDR3 length equals 19 residues. The CDR3 DNA follows: TGCAGTGCTAGAGTAGTGGGTCGCGGACTAGCGGGGAACACCGGGGAGCTGTTTTTT. Translated, it gives CSARVVGRGLAGNTGELFF.

Comments on this clonotype: This sequence is one base from a far larger clone and is likely a read error. The chain has TRBV11-3 and TRBJ2-7; TRBD1 agrees at 11 bases. The CDR3 is 15 residues long. The germline CDR1 and CDR2 sequences are SGHNT and YENEEA. DNA for the CDR3: TGTGTCAGCAGCTACGGACAGGGGGCAGCTTACGAGCAGTACTTC. Translating it yields CVSSYGQGAAYEQYF.

This clonotype has ten or more counts. J is TRBJ1-2 and V is TRBV11-1; D is unresolved. Germline assignment: CDR1 SGHAT and CDR2 FQDESV (reference sequence). V lost 5 bases, J lost 6 bases, and 10 bases lay in between. This CDR3 comprises 12 residues. This CDR3 reads CASSLTGDGYTF. The CDR3 nucleotides read TGTGCCAGCAGCCTGACTGGGGATGGCTACACCTTC.

This clonotype was recorded at least ten times. The chain couples TRBV5-1 to TRBJ2-2; 11 nucleotides align to TRBD1. The V gene's germline CDR1 is SGHRS and CDR2 YFSETQ. The CDR3 spans 15 residues. V shed 3 bases, J shed 5 bases, and the junction held 3 bases outside the gene matches. CDR3 sequence reads: CASSWDRGDTGELFF. CDR3 nucleotides: TGCGCCAGCAGCTGGGACAGGGGGGATACCGGGGAGCTGTTTTTT.

This clonotype was counted at least ten times. The CDR3 is CASSFSNNQPQHF. CDR3 DNA sequence: TGTGCCAGCAGCTTTTCGAACAATCAGCCCCAGCATTTT. This chain links TRBV7-8 with TRBJ1-5, with D unresolved. The length of the CDR3 is 13 residues. CDR1 and CDR2 from the germline V gene are SGHVS and FQNEAQ. V lost 3 bases to trimming and J lost 3 bases, with 6 bases between them.

This clonotype was observed at least ten times. The chain employs TRBV24-1 and TRBJ2-2, with D uncertain. Germline V gives CDR1 KGHDR, CDR2 SFDVKD. The CDR3 totals 14 residues. The V gene lost 4 bases and the J gene lost 3 bases, with 8 bases spanning the gap. CDR3 residues: CATSEQYDTGELFF. CDR3 bases: TGTGCCACCAGTGAACAGTATGACACCGGGGAGCTGTTTTTT.

This clonotype was recorded many times. The chain is built from TRBV12-3 or TRBV12-4 and TRBJ1-1; D uncertain. V was clipped by 6 bases and J by 1 base, with 15 bases between them. CDR3 length: 15 residues. DNA of the CDR3: TGTGCCAGCAGCCCGAGTGTTGGGAAGAACACTGAAGCTTTCTTT. Protein: CASSPSVGKNTEAFF.

This clonotype was seen only a few times. The CDR3 DNA sequence: TGTGCCAGCAGCTTAGTTGTGGTCACTGAGCAGTTCTTC. Protein sequence: CASSLVVVTEQFF. The V and J genes are TRBV7-9 and TRBJ2-1, with no clear D. The CDR3 extends over 13 amino acids. Looked up from germline, CDR1 is SEHNR and CDR2 is FQNEAQ (reference sequence). V was clipped by 1 base and J by 9 bases, with 10 bases between them.